These T cell receptor beta chains were read from a single sample in a study of yellow fever vaccine responses in identical twins. TCRdb redid the calling of the RT-PCR reads with MiXCR, one entry per CDR3 protein. Here the sample spans over 10,000 distinct CDR3 sequences, 84% being singletons. This sample comprised T cells from blood (PBMCs), unsorted or a sorted subset (not recorded which), obtained before or after yellow fever vaccination (not recorded which). The origin of the receptors is a woman aged 18-30 years who received the yellow fever vaccine. Both conserved end residues are trimmed from each CDR3. Expanded clones get a size class; other rows say once, few or many, or leave the size out.

j_call v_call clone_size cdr3_aa
TRBJ2-3 TRBV29-1 few SVTMTGADTQY
TRBJ1-6 TRBV2 - ASSLTGLNSPLH
TRBJ1-1 TRBV15 - ATSRDLTGGMNTEAF
TRBJ2-1 TRBV6-1 - ASSRQGAEGGDEQF
TRBJ1-1 TRBV6-2/TRBV6-3 - ASSYREKNTEAF
TRBJ2-1 TRBV4-2 - ASSHGGTGSSSYNEQF
TRBJ2-3 TRBV6-2/TRBV6-3 - ASEPSGTDTQY
TRBJ2-5 TRBV28 - ASSLSPGALQETQY
TRBJ2-7 TRBV6-5 - ASSYGLADYEQY
TRBJ2-1 TRBV29-1 - SVESANEQF
TRBJ2-1 TRBV5-8 - ASSYPIHANEQF
TRBJ2-5 TRBV29-1 - SVEDGDRLFEY
TRBJ2-5 TRBV29-1 - SGTGVQETQY
TRBJ1-2 TRBV29-1 - SVDTYGYT
TRBJ2-1 TRBV12-1 - ASSFVEEHEQF
TRBJ2-1 TRBV29-1 - SVEGTGLLNEQF
TRBJ2-1 TRBV11-3 - ASSQMMSPGNEQF
TRBJ2-5 TRBV29-1 - SVDLGRGETQY
TRBJ2-7 TRBV12-3/TRBV12-4 - ASSFGNSYEQY
TRBJ2-7 TRBV7-2 - ASSLNYEQY
TRBJ1-2 TRBV10-3 few AISESRDYGYT
TRBJ2-5 TRBV29-1 - SENTIAGTQY
TRBJ2-1 TRBV30 - AWSTGLAGGSEQF
TRBJ2-3 TRBV11-3 - ASSTLGGLTTDTQY
TRBJ2-2 TRBV10-3 - AISEKDRGRNTGELF
TRBJ2-3 TRBV27 - ASSLYSIDSDTQY
TRBJ2-7 TRBV2 - ASTGSHEQY
TRBJ2-3 TRBV29-1 - SGGPSTDTQY
TRBJ2-3 TRBV11-2 few ASSWGTSGNTDTQY
TRBJ2-2 TRBV7-3 - ASSLNLRAGELF